Detailed here is one TCR beta chain. Its cognate antigen is unknown. This entry belongs to a study of Ad26.COV2.S vaccination and SARS-CoV-2 variants. Study in general: Ad26.COV2.S, an intramuscular injection, was given once or twice 56 days apart.

Measured with immunoSEQ multiplex PCR; TCRdb has only the in-frame clones, and not every one. The sample holds 300,000 to 400,000 clones, about nine tenths seen once. Trimming removed 6 bases at V and 4 bases at J, with 11 bases between. Germline V gene data show CDR1 as SGHRS and CDR2 as YFSETQ. This CDR3 contains 13 residues. General study findings and limits: Reported findings describe substantial breadth in spike-specific CD8+ and CD4+ T cell responses following vaccination. TCR breadth and depth estimates may have understated total T cell responses.

Regarding treatment: approximately 18 received Ad26.COV2.S at low or high dose, single or two shots; 5 received placebo; per-sample allocation not given. Repertoires come from day 63 after the first vaccine or placebo injection. Cohort 1b enrolled adults aged 18-55 years in Boston. The receptor was derived from a person between 18 and 65 years old who received the Ad26.COV2.S COVID-19 vaccine or a placebo. This chain uses TRBV5-1 with TRBJ1-5, with unresolved D. The source material was peripheral blood, sampled in a trial of Ad26.COV2.S vaccine versus placebo. The CDR3 is CASKDGPNQPQHF. The DNA for the CDR3 is TGCGCCAGCAAGGACGGCCCGAATCAGCCCCAGCATTTT.